These T cell receptor beta chains were read from a single sample in a study of OX40 agonist ivuxolimab in advanced cancers. Sequencing used immunoSEQ multiplex PCR; TCRdb keeps in-frame clones, though not all of them. The table lists around 70,000 clones, over 80% of them singletons, with under 2.5% in the top ten. The material sequenced was CD4+ or CD8+ T cells sorted from blood, taken in a trial of the OX40 agonist ivuxolimab. The receptors derive from an adult with an advanced solid tumor such as melanoma, head and neck, liver or kidney cancer. The CDR3 runs from the conserved cysteine through the conserved F or W. Each record gives: clone size, D gene, V gene, J gene, CDR3 protein, CDR3 DNA. A D gene is named only where the DNA matches it firmly. Size values are once, few and many counts, or a class for expanded clones, and some rows have none.

.	.	TRBV6-1	TRBJ2-1	CASSALRTGYNEQFF	TGTGCCAGCAGTGCCTTAAGAACAGGATACAATGAGCAGTTCTTC
.	TRBD2	TRBV6-4	TRBJ2-3	CASSEELAKRGDTQYF	TGTGCCAGCAGTGAAGAACTAGCGAAACGAGGGGATACGCAGTATTTT
.	TRBD2	TRBV7-9	TRBJ2-7	CASSQTLAGASSYEQYF	TGTGCCAGCAGCCAGACACTAGCGGGAGCCAGCTCCTACGAGCAGTACTTC
once	TRBD2	TRBV5-4	TRBJ2-7	CASSLELAGSEQYF	TGTGCCAGCAGCTTGGAACTAGCGGGAAGTGAGCAGTACTTC
few	TRBD1	TRBV30	TRBJ1-3	CAWSRDRVSSGNTIYF	TGTGCCTGGAGCCGGGACAGGGTGTCCTCTGGAAACACCATATATTTT
.	TRBD2	TRBV19	TRBJ2-2	CASSRTSGRGTGELFF	TGTGCCAGTAGTAGGACTAGCGGGAGGGGCACCGGGGAGCTGTTTTTT
.	.	TRBV19	TRBJ1-4	CASSINEKLFF	TGTGCCAGTAGTATAAATGAAAAACTGTTTTTT
once	TRBD2	TRBV5-1	TRBJ2-5	CASRELAQETQYF	TGCGCCAGCAGGGAACTAGCGCAAGAGACCCAGTACTTC
.	TRBD1	TRBV14	TRBJ2-1	CASSQGLGTVKSNEQFF	TGTGCCAGCAGCCAAGGTTTAGGGACAGTAAAATCCAATGAGCAGTTCTTC
once	TRBD2	TRBV7-2	TRBJ2-3	CASSPGLAGVFDNTDTQYF	TGTGCCAGCAGCCCCGGACTAGCGGGAGTTTTCGACAACACAGATACGCAGTATTTT
once	TRBD1	TRBV27	TRBJ1-5	CASSHKMAHRGGNQPQHF	TGTGCCAGCAGTCACAAAATGGCCCACAGGGGGGGCAATCAGCCCCAGCATTTT
.	.	TRBV7-2	TRBJ2-1	CASSIRRGTYNEQFF	TGTGCCAGCAGCATCCGCCGGGGAACCTACAATGAGCAGTTCTTC
.	.	TRBV6-5	TRBJ2-5	CASSYPTQYF	TGTGCCAGCAGTTACCCGACTCAGTACTTC
.	TRBD2	TRBV2	TRBJ2-1	CASGPGLGSINEQFF	TGTGCCAGCGGGCCGGGACTAGGATCTATCAATGAGCAGTTCTTC
.	.	TRBV7-8	TRBJ1-1	CASSLDRANTEAFF	TGTGCCAGCAGCTTAGACAGGGCAAACACTGAAGCTTTCTTT
.	.	TRBV7-6	TRBJ2-2	CASSFRNRANTGELFF	TGTGCCAGCAGCTTTCGGAACAGGGCGAACACCGGGGAGCTGTTTTTT
.	.	TRBV6-5	TRBJ2-4	CASQLSGGAKNIQYF	TGTGCCAGCCAGCTGTCGGGCGGGGCCAAAAACATTCAGTACTTC
.	TRBD1	TRBV5-4	TRBJ1-3	CASSSNPGQGSFSGNTIYF	TGTGCCAGCAGCTCGAACCCGGGACAGGGAAGTTTCTCTGGAAACACCATATATTTT
.	.	TRBV7-2	TRBJ2-5	CASSSNQETQYF	TGTGCCAGCAGCTCAAACCAAGAGACCCAGTACTTC
few	.	TRBV29-1	TRBJ1-1	CSVLASGTEAFF	TGCAGCGTCCTGGCCTCCGGCACTGAAGCTTTCTTT
.	.	TRBV5-4	TRBJ2-1	CASSTSPGDYNEQFF	TGTGCCAGCAGCACGAGCCCCGGGGATTACAATGAGCAGTTCTTC
.	TRBD2	TRBV19	TRBJ2-7	CASSASGAVTYEQYF	TGTGCCAGTAGCGCTAGCGGGGCCGTCACCTACGAGCAGTACTTC
.	TRBD1	TRBV30	TRBJ1-2	CAWSRGQNYGYTF	TGTGCCTGGAGTAGGGGACAGAACTATGGCTACACCTTC
once	.	TRBV6-5	TRBJ2-7	CASSKSTGQPYEQYF	TGTGCCAGCAGTAAATCTACAGGGCAACCCTACGAGCAGTACTTC
few	.	TRBV27	TRBJ2-7	CASSTWSGEQYF	TGTGCCAGCAGTACCTGGTCTGGCGAGCAGTACTTC
.	TRBD2	TRBV5-1	TRBJ2-1	CASSLEVAGGYNEQFF	TGCGCCAGCAGCTTGGAGGTAGCGGGAGGGTACAATGAGCAGTTCTTC
.	TRBD1	TRBV28	TRBJ1-4	CASSGGTGGVIAEKLFF	TGTGCCAGCAGTGGAGGGACAGGGGGCGTAATTGCTGAAAAACTGTTTTTT
.	.	TRBV7-2	TRBJ2-3	CASSLSSIQSGDTQYF	TGTGCCAGCAGCTTAAGTTCGATCCAGTCAGGGGATACGCAGTATTTT
.	TRBD2	TRBV18	TRBJ2-7	CASSPPAGDEQYF	TGTGCCAGCTCACCACCGGCGGGAGACGAGCAGTACTTC
.	.	TRBV19	TRBJ2-7	CASSIGNFYEQYF	TGTGCCAGTAGTATTGGGAACTTCTACGAGCAGTACTTC
.	.	TRBV5-6	TRBJ2-3	CASSLEGRGFYVADTQYF	TGTGCCAGCAGCTTGGAGGGTCGTGGGTTTTATGTGGCAGATACGCAGTATTTT
medium-sized	.	TRBV12-2	TRBJ2-7	CASRLESSYEQYF	TGTGCAAGTCGCTTAGAAAGCTCATACGAGCAGTACTTC